Ten or more counts support the clone carrying this TCR beta chain. Its antigen is not identified. This entry belongs to a study of identical twins. Healthy Caucasian individuals made up all the donors. A template switching step contributed a universal primer site, while unique molecular identifiers were present in the cDNA. One entry per CDR3 protein results from TCRdb running MiXCR on the 5' RACE reads. The data hold about 210,000 distinct CDR3 sequences, with roughly a tenth observed a single time. General study points: Recombination models fit unrelated individuals' TCR alpha sharing but underestimated twins'. Not following the same donors, the study drew its conclusions from cross-sectional statistical analysis.

Sequencing was performed on memory (CD45RO+) T cells sorted from blood. This clonotype was sampled from a woman under 30 in good health.

CDR3 residues: CASSLLAEFQYF. CDR3 in DNA: TGTGCCAGCAGCTTATTAGCCGAGTTTCAGTATTTT. This rearrangement joins TRBV7-2 to TRBJ2-3; D uncertain. The CDR3 consists of 12 residues. Germline loops: CDR1 SGHTA, CDR2 FQGNSA. Trimming cost V 2 bases and J 12 bases, with 12 bases left between them.